The present TCR beta chain was sequenced within a study of blood T cell repertoires in COVID-19. Generated by immunoSEQ multiplex PCR, the TCRdb table keeps only in-frame clones and is missing some. The sample includes approximately 300,000 clones, about 85% of them seen just once. The CDR3 loop spans 16 amino acids. Germline trimming cut 4 bases from V and 2 bases from J; bases unmatched to any gene: 11. Germline CDR1 SGHNT, CDR2 YYREEE (reference sequence). The sample taken for sequencing was PBMCs or T cells enriched from blood (not recorded which). This rearrangement joins TRBV5-4 to TRBJ1-2, with TRBD1 matching over 7 bases. This clonotype was sampled from a woman between 25 and 40 years old who had been exposed to COVID-19. Here the CDR3 reads CASSRQGIGPNYGYTF. CDR3 bases: TGTGCCAGCAGCCGACAGGGAATAGGTCCCAACTATGGCTACACCTTC.